These T cell receptor beta chains were read from a single sample in a study of early T cells in non-severe SARS-CoV-2 infection. TCRdb re-analysed the 5' RACE reads in MiXCR, keeping a single row per CDR3 protein. Of tens of thousands of distinct CDR3 sequences detected, about 9.4% appear once; the ten largest clones hold under 5%. The specimen was whole blood. These TCRs come from an adult who was a healthcare worker with PCR-confirmed SARS-CoV-2 infection or an uninfected control (not recorded which). The CDR3 runs from the conserved cysteine through the conserved F or W. D genes are given only for firm matches. Not all rows give a size; the values are once, few, many and, for expanded clones, a class.

TRBJ2-4 . TRBV5-6 few CASSLLDKGNIQYF TGTGCCAGCAGCTTGCTGGACAAGGGCAACATTCAGTACTTC
TRBJ2-5 TRBD1 TRBV29-1 few CSADQTGGETQYF TGCAGCGCAGACCAAACAGGGGGAGAGACCCAGTACTTC
TRBJ2-3 TRBD1 TRBV6-2/TRBV6-3 few CASRISGTGGRSGTQYF TGTGCCAGCAGAATTAGTGGGACAGGGGGAAGAAGTGGCACGCAGTATTTT
TRBJ1-1 . TRBV19 many CASSMSGWTEAFF TGTGCCAGTAGTATGTCGGGGTGGACTGAAGCTTTCTTT
TRBJ2-7 TRBD1 TRBV12-3/TRBV12-4 . CASRLGTGDYEQYF TGTGCCAGCAGGTTGGGGACAGGTGACTACGAGCAGTACTTC
TRBJ2-1 . TRBV10-3 few CAISALPEGGQFF TGTGCCATCAGTGCCCTACCTGAGGGTGGGCAGTTCTTC
TRBJ2-7 TRBD1 TRBV7-9 few CASSLGGGQGYEQYF TGTGCCAGCAGCTTAGGTGGTGGACAGGGCTACGAGCAGTACTTC
TRBJ2-7 . TRBV29-1 . CSGLTGPYEQYF TGCAGCGGGCTTACAGGTCCCTACGAGCAGTACTTC
TRBJ2-3 . TRBV12-3/TRBV12-4 few CASSFQQPTDTQYF TGTGCCAGCAGTTTCCAGCAACCCACAGATACGCAGTATTTT
TRBJ2-1 . TRBV6-4 . CASSDSEGGNEQFF TGTGCCAGCAGTGACTCGGAGGGGGGTAATGAGCAGTTCTTC
TRBJ2-7 . TRBV6-2/TRBV6-3 many CASSYHGIEQYF TGTGCCAGCAGTTACCACGGCATCGAGCAGTACTTC
TRBJ2-3 TRBD2 TRBV20-1 few CSAPGGDGDTQYF TGCAGTGCTCCTGGGGGGGACGGGGATACGCAGTATTTT
TRBJ2-2 TRBD2 TRBV6-2/TRBV6-3 . CASSYERERNTGELFF TGTGCCAGCAGTTATGAGCGGGAGAGGAACACCGGGGAGCTGTTTTTT
TRBJ2-3 . TRBV5-1 many CASRLGPTTTDTQYF TGCGCCAGCAGGTTAGGACCGACGACCACAGATACGCAGTATTTT
TRBJ1-1 . TRBV9 few CASSVGAGAEAFF TGTGCCAGCAGCGTAGGGGCAGGGGCTGAAGCTTTCTTT
TRBJ1-1 . TRBV5-1 many CASRSNRAADTEAFF TGCGCCAGCAGGTCCAACAGGGCGGCGGACACTGAAGCTTTCTTT
TRBJ1-4 . TRBV20-1 many CSARRATNEKLFF TGCAGTGCTAGAAGAGCAACTAATGAAAAACTGTTTTTT
TRBJ2-1 TRBD1 TRBV11-2 . CASSLGQGPYNEQFF TGTGCCAGCAGCTTAGGACAGGGGCCCTACAATGAGCAGTTCTTC